Listed below are T cell receptor beta chains from one sample, sequenced in a study of blood T cell repertoires in COVID-19. Method: immunoSEQ multiplex PCR; TCRdb's copy keeps in-frame clones and lacks some. The sample holds tens of thousands of clones; 90% to 95% are singletons and the top ten take around 0.37%. Sequenced: peripheral blood. The receptors shown here come from a man between 45 and 60 years old with COVID-19, enrolled during active disease. Both conserved end residues are part of each CDR3. A D gene is named only where the DNA matches it firmly. Part of the rows lack a size; the others show once, few, many or a class for expanded clones.

TRBJ2-1	TRBV2	TRBD2	-	CASRVAGGPYNEQFF	TGTGCCAGCAGAGTAGCGGGGGGTCCCTACAATGAGCAGTTCTTC
TRBJ1-2	TRBV6-2/TRBV6-3	-	-	CASSVDRSSNYGYTF	TGTGCCAGCAGTGTCGACAGGTCCTCTAACTATGGCTACACCTTC
TRBJ1-3	TRBV30	TRBD1	few	CAWGPGGGNTIYF	TGTGCCTGGGGGCCAGGGGGGGGAAACACCATATATTTT
TRBJ2-3	TRBV6-1	-	once	CASSESYSTDTQYF	TGTGCCAGCAGTGAGAGTTATAGCACAGATACGCAGTATTTT
TRBJ2-5	TRBV19	-	-	CASRQTAGETQYF	TGTGCCAGTAGGCAGACTGCCGGGGAGACCCAGTACTTC
TRBJ2-2	TRBV29-1	-	-	CSVEESLNTGELFF	TGCAGCGTTGAAGAGTCACTCAACACCGGGGAGCTGTTTTTT
TRBJ2-7	TRBV28	-	-	CASTIPGLNEQYF	TGTGCCAGCACAATCCCGGGACTTAACGAGCAGTACTTC
TRBJ1-5	TRBV19	-	-	CASSTGRGRNQPQHF	TGTGCCAGTAGTACAGGGAGGGGTAGGAATCAGCCCCAGCATTTT
TRBJ2-7	TRBV5-1	-	-	CASSLGTSTGEQYF	TGCGCCAGCAGCTTGGGAACCTCTACGGGCGAGCAGTACTTC
TRBJ2-2	TRBV9	-	-	CASSVGSPTGELFF	TGTGCCAGCAGCGTAGGTAGTCCGACCGGGGAGCTGTTTTTT
TRBJ2-3	TRBV5-6	-	-	CASSPERSQGADTQYF	TGTGCCAGCAGCCCCGAGAGGAGCCAAGGAGCAGATACGCAGTATTTT
TRBJ2-7	TRBV30	TRBD2	-	CAWSILAGAGNEQYF	TGTGCCTGGAGTATACTAGCGGGGGCGGGGAACGAGCAGTACTTC
TRBJ2-2	TRBV11-1	-	-	CASSLVSSGGGELFF	TGTGCCAGCAGCTTAGTTTCCAGTGGAGGCGGGGAGCTGTTTTTT
TRBJ1-5	TRBV2	TRBD1	-	CASSERTGARPQHF	TGTGCCAGCAGTGAAAGGACAGGGGCTCGGCCCCAGCATTTT
TRBJ1-5	TRBV6-6	TRBD1	-	CASGPGQRNQPQHF	TGTGCCAGCGGACCGGGACAGCGGAATCAGCCCCAGCATTTT
TRBJ1-2	TRBV10-3	-	-	CAISGPTVNYGYTF	TGTGCCATCAGTGGACCGACAGTTAACTATGGCTACACCTTC
TRBJ2-1	TRBV7-9	TRBD1	-	CASSRTGGQRGNEQFF	TGTGCCAGCAGCCGGACAGGGGGGCAGAGGGGCAATGAGCAGTTCTTC
TRBJ1-2	TRBV3-1/TRBV3-2	-	-	CASSQGAGYTF	TGTGCCAGCAGCCAGGGGGCTGGCTACACCTTC
TRBJ1-4	TRBV28	TRBD1	-	CASSYVQGAPNEKLFF	TGTGCCAGCAGTTACGTACAGGGGGCACCTAATGAAAAACTGTTTTTT
TRBJ1-5	TRBV7-2	TRBD1	-	CASSFQPTGSNQPQHF	TGTGCCAGCAGCTTCCAGCCGACAGGGAGCAATCAGCCCCAGCATTTT
TRBJ2-3	TRBV7-8	TRBD2	-	CASSLVTGLETDTQYF	TGTGCCAGCAGCTTAGTTACGGGACTAGAAACAGATACGCAGTATTTT
TRBJ1-5	TRBV5-6	-	-	CASSLEGRVDQPQHF	TGTGCCAGCAGCCTGGAGGGCAGGGTAGATCAGCCCCAGCATTTT
TRBJ2-7	TRBV5-1	TRBD2	-	CASSLVVAGVNEQYF	TGCGCCAGCAGCTTGGTAGTAGCGGGAGTGAACGAGCAGTACTTC